This T cell receptor beta chain appears in the sequencing data of a study of CD8 T cells in ankylosing spondylitis. TCRdb processed the 5' RACE reads anew with MiXCR; each CDR3 protein has one entry. The sample lists 200,000 to 250,000 distinct CDR3 sequences, about 10% occurring once. This clonotype has a count of ten or more. V lost 0 bases, J lost 3 bases, and 4 bases stayed unmatched. The CDR3 contains 15 residues. CDR1 is SQVTM, CDR2 ANQGSEA, per germline. The sample consisted of blood, either unsorted or a sorted T cell fraction (not recorded which). The chain uses TRBV29-1 and TRBJ2-7, with 11 positions matching TRBD1. This receptor was taken from a male donor with ankylosing spondylitis or in good health (not recorded which). The CDR3 region has the DNA TGCAGCGTTGAAGATACCGGGACAGGGGGCTACGAGCAGTACTTC. Translation gives CSVEDTGTGGYEQYF.